This T cell receptor (beta chain) is from a study of blood T cell repertoires in COVID-19. The overall study: PBMCs, B-cell-depleted T cells, or T cells were the source of the cDNA or gDNA that made up the material.

As handled by the study authors: Nucleated cell counts were estimated from reference gene primer amplification. Profiled with immunoSEQ multiplex PCR; TCRdb holds only in-frame clones, not every one. V, J and clone size are those of that table, while D and trimming were read from the DNA. In the table there are around 300,000 clones, about nine tenths of which are singletons. The CDR3 is 11 residues long. The germline gives CDR1 SGDLS, CDR2 YYNGEE. V gave up 7 bases and J gave up 2 bases, with 3 bases separating them. A single count supports this clone. This chain uses TRBV9 with TRBJ2-2, with unresolved D. The TCR sequence derives from a woman aged 30 to 39 with COVID-19, enrolled during active disease. The sequenced sample consisted of peripheral blood. The CDR3 region is CASSNTGELFF. Written as DNA, the CDR3 is TGTGCCAGCTCTAACACCGGGGAGCTGTTTTTT.